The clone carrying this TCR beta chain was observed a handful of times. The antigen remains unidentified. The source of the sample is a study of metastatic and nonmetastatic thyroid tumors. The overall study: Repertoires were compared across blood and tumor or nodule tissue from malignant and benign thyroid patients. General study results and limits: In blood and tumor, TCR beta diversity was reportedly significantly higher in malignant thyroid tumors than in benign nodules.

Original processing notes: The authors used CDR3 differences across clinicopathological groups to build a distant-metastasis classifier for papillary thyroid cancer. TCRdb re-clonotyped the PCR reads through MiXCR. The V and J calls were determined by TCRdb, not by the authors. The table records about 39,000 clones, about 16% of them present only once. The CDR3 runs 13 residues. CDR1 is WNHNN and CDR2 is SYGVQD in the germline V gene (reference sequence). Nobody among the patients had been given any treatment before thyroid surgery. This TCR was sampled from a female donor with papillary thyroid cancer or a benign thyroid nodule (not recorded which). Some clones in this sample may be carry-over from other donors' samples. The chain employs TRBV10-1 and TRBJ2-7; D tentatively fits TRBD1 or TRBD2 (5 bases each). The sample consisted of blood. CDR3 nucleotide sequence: TGCGACACCTCAGCGTCTCTAGAGGGGGAGCAGTACTTC. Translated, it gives CDTSASLEGEQYF.